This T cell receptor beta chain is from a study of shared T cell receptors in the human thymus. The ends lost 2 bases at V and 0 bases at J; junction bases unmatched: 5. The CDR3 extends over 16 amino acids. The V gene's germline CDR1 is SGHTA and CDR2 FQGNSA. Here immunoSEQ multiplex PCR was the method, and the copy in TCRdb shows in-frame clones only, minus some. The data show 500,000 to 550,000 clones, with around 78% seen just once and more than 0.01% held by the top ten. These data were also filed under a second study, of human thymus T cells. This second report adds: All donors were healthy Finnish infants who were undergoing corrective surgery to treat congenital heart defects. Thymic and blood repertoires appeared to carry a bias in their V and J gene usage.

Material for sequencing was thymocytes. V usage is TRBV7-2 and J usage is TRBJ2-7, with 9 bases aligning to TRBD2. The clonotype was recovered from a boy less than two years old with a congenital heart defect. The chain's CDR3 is CASSLKTSGYSYEQYF. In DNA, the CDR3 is TGTGCCAGCAGCTTAAAGACTAGCGGCTACTCCTACGAGCAGTACTTC.